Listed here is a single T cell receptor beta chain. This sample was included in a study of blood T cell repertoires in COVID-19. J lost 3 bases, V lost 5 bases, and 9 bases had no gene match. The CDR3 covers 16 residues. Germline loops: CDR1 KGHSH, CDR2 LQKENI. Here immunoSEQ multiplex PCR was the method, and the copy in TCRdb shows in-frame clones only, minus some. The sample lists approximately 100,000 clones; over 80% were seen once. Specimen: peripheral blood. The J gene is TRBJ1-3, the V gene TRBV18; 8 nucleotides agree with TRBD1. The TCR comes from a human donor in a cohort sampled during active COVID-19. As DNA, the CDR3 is TGTGCCAGCTCAACAATTGGGACAGGAGTTGGAAACACCATATATTTT. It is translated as CASSTIGTGVGNTIYF.